Each of the 23 T cell receptor beta chains below was sequenced from the same sample in a study of T cell clonotyping in hematopoietic cell transplantation. TCRdb's table, derived via immunoSEQ multiplex PCR, lists solely in-frame clones and lacks some. Here the sample spans about 29,000 clones, roughly 80% being singletons. Time point reported: recipient sample about 28 days before transplant, after cytoreduction. This specimen was peripheral blood mononuclear cells, taken before stem cell transplant. These TCRs come from a woman in her 30s with chronic myeloid leukemia. Some clones in this sample may be carry-over from other donors' samples.

In this sample, this clone is medium-sized (0.01 to 0.1%). This chain joins TRBV27 and TRBJ2-7, with D uncertain. In germline, CDR1 is MNHEY, CDR2 SMNVEV (reference sequence). The CDR3 contains 12 residues. V lost 2 bases and J 3 bases, leaving 5 bases between the germline ends. The CDR3 DNA sequence: TGTGCCAGCAGTTTAGGGAACTACGAGCAGTACTTC. It specifies CASSLGNYEQYF.

This clone has only one observation. This chain joins TRBV7-2 and TRBJ1-1; D is undetermined. V shed 5 bases and J shed 5 bases, with 12 bases lying between them. Per germline, CDR1 SGHTA and CDR2 FQGNSA. The CDR3 is made up of 13 amino acids. Here the CDR3 reads CASSLWTETEAFF. In nucleotides, the CDR3 is TGTGCCAGCAGCCTATGGACCGAGACTGAAGCTTTCTTT.

The chain has TRBV20-1 and TRBJ2-3; 7 nucleotides align to TRBD2. The V and J ends lost 6 bases and 10 bases, in that order; junction bases with no gene match: 4. CDR1 is DFQATT and CDR2 is SNEGSKA in the germline V gene (reference sequence). This CDR3 spans 10 amino acids. The CDR3 loop is CSARGDPQYF. Here the CDR3 DNA reads TGCAGTGCCCGGGGGGACCCGCAGTATTTT.

In this sample, this clone turned up a few times. V gene TRBV4-3 combines with J gene TRBJ1-1; possibly TRBD1 for D (6 bases). The CDR3 loop spans 12 amino acids. The ends were cut back, 0 bases at V and 12 bases at J, with 11 bases in the middle. From germline, CDR1 is LGHNA and CDR2 YSLEER. CDR3 in DNA: TGCGCCAGCAGCCAAGATACAGGGAGGCCTTTCTTT. The encoded protein is CASSQDTGRPFF.

The chain has TRBV7-2 and TRBJ1-2; a weak D match, TRBD1 (6 bases). CDR1 is SGHTA, CDR2 FQGNSA, per germline. V was trimmed by 1 base and J by 2 bases, leaving 17 bases between them. The length of the CDR3 is 17 residues. The CDR3 DNA reads as TGTGCCAGCAGCTTAGGGTCGGGGACAAGGGGCAACTATGGCTACACCTTC. This encodes CASSLGSGTRGNYGYTF.

The chain recombines TRBV4-2 with TRBJ1-2; D is unclear. Germline V CDR1 and CDR2: LGHNA, YNFKEQ. V was shortened by 0 bases and J by 8 bases, with 7 bases between the two germline ends. This CDR3 has 12 amino acids. CDR3 in amino acids: CASSQEKGGYTF. CDR3 coding DNA: TGTGCCAGCAGCCAAGAAAAGGGCGGCTACACCTTC.

This chain links TRBV23-1 with TRBJ1-2; no reliable D call. TRBV23-1 is an ORF; its function is uncertain. CDR3 size: 16 residues. V dropped 3 bases and J dropped 5 bases, with 19 bases sitting between them. CDR3 nucleotide sequence: TGCGCCAGCAGTCAGCCTTTTCCGGTAGTAGGGTATGGCTACACCTTC. Its protein product is CASSQPFPVVGYGYTF.

This chain links TRBV7-9 with TRBJ1-6; D not certain. The CDR3 contains 15 residues. Germline V lookup: CDR1 SEHNR, CDR2 FQNEAQ (reference sequence). The germline V and J ends were trimmed by 1 base and 5 bases, with 9 bases remaining between them. CDR3 sequence (DNA): TGTGCCAGCAGCTTAGGTACGGCAGATAATTCACCCCTCCACTTT. This encodes CASSLGTADNSPLHF.

The rearrangement uses TRBV5-1 and TRBJ1-1, with 7 bases that match TRBD1. J was trimmed by 2 bases and V by 3 bases; bases with no gene match: 7. The CDR3 is 15 amino acids. Germline-derived CDR1 and CDR2 are SGHRS and YFSETQ. The CDR3 region has the DNA TGCGCCAGCAGCTACTCGGACAGGACCAACACTGAAGCTTTCTTT. Residues: CASSYSDRTNTEAFF.

V usage is TRBV4-3 and J usage is TRBJ1-5; 7 nucleotides align to TRBD1. CDR3 length equals 15 residues. Germline V CDR1 and CDR2: LGHNA, YSLEER. The V and J ends lost 4 bases and 5 bases, in that order; junction bases with no gene match: 8. The CDR3 spells CASSPQDRFDQPQHF. In DNA, the CDR3 is TGCGCCAGCAGCCCCCAGGACAGGTTCGATCAGCCCCAGCATTTT.

The rearrangement uses TRBV5-1 and TRBJ1-2, with 11 bases matching TRBD1. Trimming at V came to 3 bases and at J to 4 bases, leaving 5 bases not matched to a gene. This CDR3 is 15 amino acids long. Germline-derived CDR1 and CDR2 are SGHRS and YFSETQ. In DNA, the CDR3 is TGCGCCAGCAGCTACTCCGGGACAGGGGGCTATGGCTACACCTTC. Protein product: CASSYSGTGGYGYTF.

Here the CDR3 reads CAWNGSPGELFF. In nucleotides, the CDR3 is TGTGCCTGGAATGGATCCCCCGGGGAGCTGTTTTTT. The chain uses TRBV30 and TRBJ2-2; D is unresolved. The CDR3 is made up of 12 amino acids. The ends were cut back, 4 bases at V and 6 bases at J, with 9 bases in the middle. Looked up from germline, CDR1 is GTSNPN and CDR2 is SVGIG (reference sequence).

The chain has TRBV4-2 and TRBJ2-7; 8 bases match TRBD1. This CDR3 contains 14 residues. CDR1 LGHNA and CDR2 YNFKEQ come from the germline V gene. After removal of 0 bases from V and 5 bases from J, the junction contained 3 bases not matched to a gene. The CDR3 DNA reads as TGTGCCAGCAGCCAAGAGGCAGGGGGCAACGAGCAGTACTTC. Its translation: CASSQEAGGNEQYF.

The chain employs TRBV20-1 and TRBJ2-7; TRBD1 is a possible D gene (6 bases). CDR3 length equals 11 residues. The V and J ends lost 8 bases and 4 bases respectively, with 12 bases between them. Germline V gene lookup returns CDR1 DFQATT and CDR2 SNEGSKA (reference sequence). In DNA, the CDR3 is TGCAGTACAGGGCATAAGTACGAGCAGTACTTC. Translated, it gives CSTGHKYEQYF.

CDR3 region: CASSATTRIRADTQYF. DNA for the CDR3: TGTGCCAGTAGTGCTACGACTAGAATAAGGGCAGATACGCAGTATTTT. The chain is built from TRBV19 and TRBJ2-3; D is perhaps TRBD2 (6 bases). The germline V gene encodes CDR1 LNHDA and CDR2 SQIVND (reference sequence). V dropped 5 bases and J dropped 4 bases, with 19 bases sitting between them. The CDR3 is 16 residues long.

This clone was detected only a few times. The rearrangement joins TRBV30 to TRBJ1-2, with TRBD1 matching over 9 bases. V lost 2 bases and J lost 2; bases outside the gene matches: 6. The CDR3 is 15 residues long. Germline V gene sequence: CDR1 GTSNPN, CDR2 SVGIG (reference sequence). The DNA for the CDR3 is TGTGCCTGGAGTCCCACCGGGACAGGGAACTATGGCTACACCTTC. Residues: CAWSPTGTGNYGYTF.

This clone was observed a handful of times. This chain connects TRBV29-1 to TRBJ2-1; 8 bases match TRBD2. Germline V lookup: CDR1 SQVTM, CDR2 ANQGSEA. The CDR3 is 14 residues long. The J segment lost 4 bases and the V segment lost 3 bases, leaving 5 bases of the junction unmatched. CDR3 in DNA: TGCAGCGTTGACCCTGCGGGGGGTTACAATGAGCAGTTCTTC. Its protein is CSVDPAGGYNEQFF.

The rearrangement links TRBV9 to TRBJ2-3; 12 positions agree with TRBD1. This CDR3 contains 15 residues. J gave up 5 bases and V 3 bases, and 4 bases lay outside the gene matches. The germline CDR1 and CDR2 sequences are SGDLS and YYNGEE. CDR3 nucleotides: TGTGCCAGCAGCGCCGGGACAGGGGGCAAAGATACGCAGTATTTT. This sequence encodes CASSAGTGGKDTQYF.

The chain recombines TRBV4-2 with TRBJ1-2; TRBD1 aligns across 7 bases. The trim removed 1 base at V and 4 bases at J, leaving 15 bases unmatched. The CDR3 extends over 18 amino acids. The germline V gene has CDR1 LGHNA and CDR2 YNFKEQ. The CDR3 bases are TGTGCCAGCAGCCAAGGAAAGGGGGCAGGCAGTTTGATCTATGGCTACACCTTC. Protein sequence: CASSQGKGAGSLIYGYTF.

The rearrangement uses TRBV19 and TRBJ1-2, with a possible D match to TRBD1 (5 bases). CDR3 length: 14 amino acids. Germline lookup yields CDR1 LNHDA and CDR2 SQIVND (reference sequence). V was pared by 4 bases and J by 4 bases, with 13 bases between. The chain's CDR3 is CASSRGTGIYGYTF. In DNA form, the CDR3 reads TGTGCCAGTAGTAGGGGGACGGGGATCTATGGCTACACCTTC.

Only a few counts were recorded for this clone. The V gene is TRBV11-2, the J gene TRBJ2-5; D is perhaps TRBD1 (5 bases). With 5 bases removed from V and 4 bases from J, the gap between germline ends came to 8 bases. The CDR3 runs to 12 residues. CDR1 is SGHAT and CDR2 is FQNNGV in the germline V gene. CDR3: CASSPGLETQYF. Here the CDR3 DNA reads TGTGCCAGCAGCCCAGGGTTAGAGACCCAGTACTTC.

V usage is TRBV4-2 and J usage is TRBJ1-1, with 11 nucleotides matching TRBD1. From germline, CDR1 is LGHNA and CDR2 YNFKEQ. The junction had 10 bases not matched to a gene; V was cut back by 4 bases and J by 3 bases. The CDR3 is made up of 17 amino acids. In DNA form, the CDR3 reads TGTGCCAGCAGCCCTTCCGGGACAGGGGGTGTTGACACTGAAGCTTTCTTT. Translated, it gives CASSPSGTGGVDTEAFF.

The chain combines TRBV6-5 with TRBJ1-2; 8 bases are a match to TRBD1. V lost 6 bases to trimming and J lost 7 bases; unmatched junction nucleotides: 7. Germline CDR1 MNHEY, CDR2 SVGAGI. The CDR3 has 13 amino acids. The DNA of the CDR3 is TGTGCCAGCAGGAGGACAGGGAATGGTGGCTACACCTTC. Translating it yields CASRRTGNGGYTF.